The T cell receptor (beta chain) under discussion was sequenced for a study of shared clonotypes between healthy human individuals. None of the donors, who were healthy HIV-negative adults, had recently had acute infections or vaccinations. Only Caucasian adults living in Nashville, Tennessee made up the donor group. Authors' processing steps: Junction-only immunoSEQ sequences carried no quality scores, so filtering differed. Generated by immunoSEQ multiplex PCR, the TCRdb table keeps only in-frame clones and is missing some. The DNA gave D and trimming, while V, J and clone size come from that table. Among hundreds of thousands of clones listed, around 81% were seen once. V was cut by 0 bases and J by 1 base, with 16 bases left in between. The CDR3 is 17 amino acids. The germline V gene encodes CDR1 SGDLS and CDR2 YYNGEE.

Sequencing was performed on PBMCs. The TCR originated in a woman aged 40 to 49 in good health. Some clones in this sample may be carry-over from other donors' samples. J is TRBJ1-1 and V is TRBV9; D is unresolved. CDR3 in DNA: TGTGCCAGCAGCGTAGAAGGAACCACTAAGGGGAACACTGAAGCTTTCTTT. This sequence encodes CASSVEGTTKGNTEAFF.